These T cell receptor beta chains were read from a single sample in a study of Ad26.COV2.S vaccination and SARS-CoV-2 variants. The assay was immunoSEQ multiplex PCR, and TCRdb's table has in-frame clones only and misses some. The sample lists hundreds of thousands of clones; roughly 87% were seen once. The sequences come from peripheral blood, collected in a trial of Ad26.COV2.S vaccine versus placebo. Receptor source: a person between 18 and 60 years old who received the Ad26.COV2.S COVID-19 vaccine or a placebo. Both conserved end residues are part of each CDR3. The D gene is left open where the match is weak.

d_gene: TRBD2; j_gene: TRBJ2-1; len: 17; v_gene: TRBV7-8; CDR3nt: TGTGCCAGCAGCAAAACCGGGACTAACGGGGGGGCCTATGAGCAGTTCTTC; CDR3aa: CASSKTGTNGGAYEQFF
d_gene: .; j_gene: TRBJ1-5; len: 14; v_gene: TRBV10-3; CDR3nt: TGTGCCATCAGCACAGTTTATAGCAATCAGCCCCAGCATTTT; CDR3aa: CAISTVYSNQPQHF
d_gene: .; j_gene: TRBJ2-3; len: 16; v_gene: TRBV6-5; CDR3nt: TGTGCCAGCAGTTACCAGGGGGAGGGGTTGGCAGATACGCAGTATTTT; CDR3aa: CASSYQGEGLADTQYF
d_gene: .; j_gene: TRBJ1-1; len: 11; v_gene: TRBV30; CDR3nt: TGTGCCTGGAGCCCCCTGGAGGAAGCTTTCTTT; CDR3aa: CAWSPLEEAFF
d_gene: .; j_gene: TRBJ2-1; len: 12; v_gene: TRBV7-6; CDR3nt: TGTGCCAGCAGCTTAGCGGGGGATTTGCAGTTCTTC; CDR3aa: CASSLAGDLQFF
d_gene: .; j_gene: TRBJ2-3; len: 15; v_gene: TRBV19; CDR3nt: TGTGCCAGTAGGCTACTCTCGGGGAACACAGATACGCAGTATTTT; CDR3aa: CASRLLSGNTDTQYF
d_gene: .; j_gene: TRBJ1-5; len: 14; v_gene: TRBV18; CDR3nt: TGTGCCAGCTCACCACAGGATAGCAATCAGCCCCAGCATTTT; CDR3aa: CASSPQDSNQPQHF
d_gene: .; j_gene: TRBJ2-3; len: 13; v_gene: TRBV29-1; CDR3nt: TGCAGCGTCGGACGGAGATTCACAGATACGCAGTATTTT; CDR3aa: CSVGRRFTDTQYF
d_gene: .; j_gene: TRBJ2-1; len: 15; v_gene: TRBV7-9; CDR3nt: TGTGCCAGCAGCTTGCTGGGGCAGAACGAAGATGAGCAGTTCTTC; CDR3aa: CASSLLGQNEDEQFF
d_gene: TRBD2; j_gene: TRBJ2-7; len: 14; v_gene: TRBV7-8; CDR3nt: TGTGCCAGCAGACTAGCGGGGGCCCTCTACGAGCAGTACTTC; CDR3aa: CASRLAGALYEQYF
d_gene: TRBD2; j_gene: TRBJ2-7; len: 15; v_gene: TRBV6-2/TRBV6-3; CDR3nt: TGTGCCAGCAGTAGGACTAGCGGGGACAACTACGAGCAGTACTTC; CDR3aa: CASSRTSGDNYEQYF
d_gene: .; j_gene: TRBJ1-2; len: 13; v_gene: TRBV27; CDR3nt: TGTGCCAGCAGTTTATCGCGTGTTGGAGGCTACACCTTC; CDR3aa: CASSLSRVGGYTF
d_gene: .; j_gene: TRBJ1-2; len: 16; v_gene: TRBV4-3; CDR3nt: TGCGCCAGCAGCCAAGAGCTTTCACAGACATACTATGGCTACACCTTC; CDR3aa: CASSQELSQTYYGYTF
d_gene: .; j_gene: TRBJ2-7; len: 14; v_gene: TRBV6-5; CDR3nt: TGTGCCAGCAGTTACTCGAACAGGGCCTACGAGCAGTACTTC; CDR3aa: CASSYSNRAYEQYF
d_gene: TRBD1; j_gene: TRBJ2-1; len: 17; v_gene: TRBV6-6; CDR3nt: TGTGCCAGCAGTCCTAACCGGGACAGGGGGCTGAGGAATGAGCAGTTCTTC; CDR3aa: CASSPNRDRGLRNEQFF
d_gene: TRBD2; j_gene: TRBJ2-5; len: 17; v_gene: TRBV27; CDR3nt: TGTGCCAGCAGCTCACGGGGAGGGGCCCGCATACAAGAGACCCAGTACTTC; CDR3aa: CASSSRGGARIQETQYF
d_gene: .; j_gene: TRBJ2-3; len: 14; v_gene: TRBV2; CDR3nt: TGTGCCAGCCGCTCACTGGACACCACAGATACGCAGTATTTT; CDR3aa: CASRSLDTTDTQYF
d_gene: TRBD2; j_gene: TRBJ2-3; len: 16; v_gene: TRBV7-6; CDR3nt: TGTGCCAGCAGCTTCCCTCTAGCGGTGGGAGCAGATACGCAGTATTTT; CDR3aa: CASSFPLAVGADTQYF
d_gene: .; j_gene: TRBJ2-3; len: 15; v_gene: TRBV5-1; CDR3nt: TGCGCCAGCAGCTTGGATGGGGTAGGCACAGATACGCAGTATTTT; CDR3aa: CASSLDGVGTDTQYF
d_gene: .; j_gene: TRBJ1-1; len: 14; v_gene: TRBV4-2; CDR3nt: TGTGCCAGCAGCCAAGGGCCGAAGAACACTGAAGCTTTCTTT; CDR3aa: CASSQGPKNTEAFF
d_gene: .; j_gene: TRBJ1-1; len: 17; v_gene: TRBV4-1; CDR3nt: TGCGCCAGCAGCCAAGTTGTGACCACCTCTCCGAACACTGAAGCTTTCTTT; CDR3aa: CASSQVVTTSPNTEAFF
d_gene: .; j_gene: TRBJ2-7; len: 17; v_gene: TRBV25-1; CDR3nt: TGTGCCAGCAGCCAAAGTAGGGGGGCCGTGGTTCCCCACGAGCAGTACTTC; CDR3aa: CASSQSRGAVVPHEQYF
d_gene: .; j_gene: TRBJ2-7; len: 17; v_gene: TRBV25-1; CDR3nt: TGTGCCAGCAGTGGGGAGGCGGTGGGACAGACCTTTTACGAGCAGTACTTC; CDR3aa: CASSGEAVGQTFYEQYF
d_gene: .; j_gene: TRBJ2-2; len: 17; v_gene: TRBV9; CDR3nt: TGTGCCAGCAGCGTCCCCGAGGGGTCCACGAACACCGGGGAGCTGTTTTTT; CDR3aa: CASSVPEGSTNTGELFF
d_gene: TRBD1; j_gene: TRBJ2-7; len: 15; v_gene: TRBV25-1; CDR3nt: TGTGCCAGCAGAGTGGGGGGACAGGGGGCGGGCGAGCAGTACTTC; CDR3aa: CASRVGGQGAGEQYF
d_gene: .; j_gene: TRBJ1-1; len: 12; v_gene: TRBV30; CDR3nt: TGTGCCTCAAATCGGGGGCGCACTGAAGCTTTCTTT; CDR3aa: CASNRGRTEAFF